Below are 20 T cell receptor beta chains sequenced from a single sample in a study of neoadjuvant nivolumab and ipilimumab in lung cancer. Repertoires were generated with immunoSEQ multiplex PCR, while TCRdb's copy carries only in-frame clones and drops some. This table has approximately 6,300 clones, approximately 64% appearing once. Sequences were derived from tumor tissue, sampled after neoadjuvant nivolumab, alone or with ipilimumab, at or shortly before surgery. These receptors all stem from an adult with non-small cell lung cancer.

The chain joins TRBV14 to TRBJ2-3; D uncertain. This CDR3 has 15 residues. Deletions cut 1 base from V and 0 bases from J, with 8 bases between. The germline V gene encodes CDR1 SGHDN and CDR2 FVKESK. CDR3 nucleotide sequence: TGTGCCAGCAGCCAAGGAACAGTAAGCACAGATACGCAGTATTTT. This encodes CASSQGTVSTDTQYF.

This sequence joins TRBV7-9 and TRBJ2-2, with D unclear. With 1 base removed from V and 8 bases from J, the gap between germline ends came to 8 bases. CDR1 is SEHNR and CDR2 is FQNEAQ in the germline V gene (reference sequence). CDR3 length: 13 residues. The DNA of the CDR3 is TGTGCCAGCAGCTTAGTGAGCTCGGGGGAGCTGTTTTTT. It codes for CASSLVSSGELFF. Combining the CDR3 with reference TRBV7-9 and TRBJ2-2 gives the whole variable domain DTGVSQNPRHKITKRGQNVTFRCDPISEHNRLYWYRQTLGQGPEFLTYFQNEAQLEKSRLLSDRFSAERPKGSFSTLEIQRTEQGDSAMYLCASSLVSSGELFFGEGSRLTVL.

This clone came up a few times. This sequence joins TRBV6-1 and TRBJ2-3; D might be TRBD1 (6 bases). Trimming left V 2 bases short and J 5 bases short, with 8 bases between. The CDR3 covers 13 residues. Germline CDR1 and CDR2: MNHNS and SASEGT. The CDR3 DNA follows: TGTGCCAGCAGTGAATTAGGGGGAGATACGCAGTATTTT. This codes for CASSELGGDTQYF.

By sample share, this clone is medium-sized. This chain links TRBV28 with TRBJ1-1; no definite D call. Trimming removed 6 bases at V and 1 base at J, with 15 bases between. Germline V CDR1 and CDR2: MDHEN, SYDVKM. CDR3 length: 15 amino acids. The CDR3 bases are TGTGCCAGCAGGTCAGGACCAAGTCCGAACACTGAAGCTTTCTTT. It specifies CASRSGPSPNTEAFF.

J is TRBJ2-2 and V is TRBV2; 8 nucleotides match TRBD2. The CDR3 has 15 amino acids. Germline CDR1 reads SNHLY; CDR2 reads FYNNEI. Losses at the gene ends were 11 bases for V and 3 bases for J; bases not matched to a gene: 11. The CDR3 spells CASNARAGDTGELFF. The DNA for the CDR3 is TGTGCCTCCAACGCGAGAGCGGGAGACACCGGGGAGCTGTTTTTT.

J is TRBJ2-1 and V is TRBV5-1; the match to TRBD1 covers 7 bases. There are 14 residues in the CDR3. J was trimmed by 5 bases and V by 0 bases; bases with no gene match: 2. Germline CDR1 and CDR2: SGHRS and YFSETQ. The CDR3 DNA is TGCGCCAGCAGCTTGGGGACAGGAAACAATGAGCAGTTCTTC. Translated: CASSLGTGNNEQFF.

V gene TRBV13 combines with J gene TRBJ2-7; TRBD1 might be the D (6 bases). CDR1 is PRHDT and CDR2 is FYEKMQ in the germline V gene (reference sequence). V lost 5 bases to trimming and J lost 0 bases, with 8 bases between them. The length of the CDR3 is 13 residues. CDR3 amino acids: CASSGQSSYEQYF. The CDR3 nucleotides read TGTGCCAGCAGCGGACAGTCCTCCTACGAGCAGTACTTC.

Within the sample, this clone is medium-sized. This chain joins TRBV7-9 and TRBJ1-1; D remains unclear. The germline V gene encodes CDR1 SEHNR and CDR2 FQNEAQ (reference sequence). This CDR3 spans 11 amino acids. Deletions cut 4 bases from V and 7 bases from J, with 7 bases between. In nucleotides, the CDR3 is TGTGCCAGCAGCTCCGACGGTGAAGCTTTCTTT. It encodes CASSSDGEAFF.

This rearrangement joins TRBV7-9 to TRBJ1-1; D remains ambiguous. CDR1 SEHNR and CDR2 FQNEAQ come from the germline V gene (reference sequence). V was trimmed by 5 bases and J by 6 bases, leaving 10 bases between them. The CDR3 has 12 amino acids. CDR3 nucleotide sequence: TGTGCCAGCAGCCCCTTCCGGGCTGAAGCTTTCTTT. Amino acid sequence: CASSPFRAEAFF.

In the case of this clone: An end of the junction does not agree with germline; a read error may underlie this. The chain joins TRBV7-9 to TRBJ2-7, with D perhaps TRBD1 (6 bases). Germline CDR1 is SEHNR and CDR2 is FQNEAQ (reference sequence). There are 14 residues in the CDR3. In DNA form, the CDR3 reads TGCGCCAGCAGCTTGGGGGCAACGACCTACGAGCAGTACTTC. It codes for CASSLGATTYEQYF. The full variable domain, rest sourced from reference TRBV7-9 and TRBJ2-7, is DTGVSQNPRHKITKRGQNVTFRCDPISEHNRLYWYRQTLGQGPEFLTYFQNEAQLEKSRLLSDRFSAERPKGSFSTLEIQRTEQGDSAMYLCASSLGATTYEQYFGPGTRLTVT.

The CDR3: CASSYSTVTEAFF. CDR3 sequence (DNA): TGCGCCAGCAGCTACAGCACGGTCACTGAAGCTTTCTTT. The chain joins TRBV5-1 to TRBJ1-1; D gene uncertain. This CDR3 contains 13 residues. Germline lookup yields CDR1 SGHRS and CDR2 YFSETQ. Trimming took off 3 bases at V and 4 bases at J, with 10 bases between the two ends. The full variable domain, completed using reference TRBV5-1 and TRBJ1-1, is KAGVTQTPRYLIKTRGQQVTLSCSPISGHRSVSWYQQTPGQGLQFLFEYFSETQRNKGNFPGRFSGRQFSNSRSEMNVSTLELGDSALYLCASSYSTVTEAFFGQGTRLTVV.

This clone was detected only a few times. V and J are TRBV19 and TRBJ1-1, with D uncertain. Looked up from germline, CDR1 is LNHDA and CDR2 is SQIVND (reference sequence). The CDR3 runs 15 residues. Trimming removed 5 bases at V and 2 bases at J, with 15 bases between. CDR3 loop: CASSLARVENTEAFF. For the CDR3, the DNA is TGTGCCAGTAGTCTTGCAAGGGTTGAAAACACTGAAGCTTTCTTT.

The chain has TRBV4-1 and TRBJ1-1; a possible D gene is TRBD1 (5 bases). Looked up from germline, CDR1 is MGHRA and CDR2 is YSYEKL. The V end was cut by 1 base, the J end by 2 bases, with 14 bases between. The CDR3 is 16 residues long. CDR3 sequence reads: CASSQGHGGGNTEAFF. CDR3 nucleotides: TGCGCCAGCAGCCAAGGACACGGGGGGGGAAACACTGAAGCTTTCTTT.

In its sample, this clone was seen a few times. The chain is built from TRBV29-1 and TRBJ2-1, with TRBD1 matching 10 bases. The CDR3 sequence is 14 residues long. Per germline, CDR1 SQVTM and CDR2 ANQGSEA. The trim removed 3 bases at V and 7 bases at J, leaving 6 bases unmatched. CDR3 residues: CSVDGQGVGNEQFF. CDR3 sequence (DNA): TGCAGCGTTGACGGACAGGGGGTCGGTAATGAGCAGTTCTTC.

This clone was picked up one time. The CDR3 is CASRIEADEQFF. CDR3 DNA: TGTGCCAGCAGGATTGAGGCGGATGAGCAGTTCTTC. The rearrangement joins TRBV28 to TRBJ2-1, with D uncertain. The germline V gene has CDR1 MDHEN and CDR2 SYDVKM. This CDR3 is built from 12 residues. Trimming cost V 6 bases and J 8 bases, with 11 bases left between them.

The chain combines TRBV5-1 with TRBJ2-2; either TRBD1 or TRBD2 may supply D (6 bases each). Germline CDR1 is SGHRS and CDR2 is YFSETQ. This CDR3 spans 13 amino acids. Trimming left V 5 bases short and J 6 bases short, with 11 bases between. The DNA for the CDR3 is TGCGCCAGCAGGGAGGGGGTCGCCGGGGAGCTGTTTTTT. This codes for CASREGVAGELFF.

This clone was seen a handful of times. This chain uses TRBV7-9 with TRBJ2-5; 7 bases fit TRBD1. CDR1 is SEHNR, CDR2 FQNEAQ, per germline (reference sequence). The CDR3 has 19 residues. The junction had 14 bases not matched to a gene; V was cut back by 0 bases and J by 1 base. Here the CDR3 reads CASSLALNLMTGFQETQYF. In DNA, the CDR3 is TGTGCCAGCAGCTTAGCCCTCAATCTCATGACAGGGTTCCAAGAGACCCAGTACTTC.

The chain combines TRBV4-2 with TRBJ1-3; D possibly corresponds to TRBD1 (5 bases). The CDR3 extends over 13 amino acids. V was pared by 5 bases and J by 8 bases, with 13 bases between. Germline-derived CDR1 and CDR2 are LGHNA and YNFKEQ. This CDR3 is CASSLGQGDTIYF. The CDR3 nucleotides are TGTGCCAGCAGCTTAGGGCAGGGAGACACCATATATTTT.

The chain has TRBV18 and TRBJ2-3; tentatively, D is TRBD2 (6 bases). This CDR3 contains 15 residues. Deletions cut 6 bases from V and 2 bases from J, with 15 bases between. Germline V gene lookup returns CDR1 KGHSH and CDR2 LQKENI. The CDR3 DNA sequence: TGTGCCAGCTCCCCCGGGACTTTACTCACAGATACGCAGTATTTT. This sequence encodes CASSPGTLLTDTQYF.

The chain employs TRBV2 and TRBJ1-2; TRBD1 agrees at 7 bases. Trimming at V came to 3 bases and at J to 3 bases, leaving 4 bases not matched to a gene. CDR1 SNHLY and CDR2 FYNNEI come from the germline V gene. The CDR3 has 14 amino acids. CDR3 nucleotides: TGTGCCAGCAGTGACGCCGACAGGGACTATGGCTACACCTTC. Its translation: CASSDADRDYGYTF.